The T cell receptor beta chain under discussion was sequenced for a study of T cell repertoires in cytomegalovirus infection. Via MiXCR, TCRdb re-called the reads, giving one row per CDR3 protein. The table includes some 150,000 distinct CDR3 sequences, around 30% detected once. V lost 3 bases and J lost 1, with 9 bases in between. This CDR3 has 14 residues. A remark on this clonotype: What it binds is not known.

The receptor comes from a human donor in good health (CMV status not recorded). Some clones in this sample may be carry-over from other donors' samples. V is TRBV12-3 or TRBV12-4 and J is TRBJ1-1; tentative D call: TRBD1 (5 bases). The material was CD8+ T cells from cultured PBMCs, obtained from culture after CMV antigen stimulation. The CDR3: CASSFGGGNTEAFF. As DNA, the CDR3 is TGTGCCAGCAGTTTCGGGGGGGGGAACACTGAAGCTTTCTTT.